What follows describes a single T cell receptor (beta chain). It was with random hexamers that roughly 0.5 to 1 ug RNA was reverse transcribed. immunoSEQ multiplex PCR amplified TCR beta CDR3 across 54 Vbeta, 13 Jbeta. TCRdb used MiXCR to reprocess the immunoSEQ multiplex PCR reads, holding one entry per CDR3 protein. The sample includes about 76,000 distinct CDR3 sequences, 75% to 95% of them seen just once. This record comes from a study of CD8 T cells in Susac syndrome. TCR beta sequencing was performed on blood CD8+ and CD4+ T cells. Negative isolation was applied to CD8+ and CD4+ T cells, and FACS enrichment was applied to TEMRA cells. This CDR3 region has 14 residues. V lost 1 base to trimming and J lost 5 bases; unmatched junction nucleotides: 1. The V gene's germline CDR1 is LNHDA and CDR2 SQIVND (reference sequence).

Sequenced: CD8+ T cells from PBMCs. The chain is built from TRBV19 and TRBJ2-1; TRBD2 aligns across 8 bases. The origin of this receptor is a human donor with multiple sclerosis. The CDR3 nucleotides read TGTGCCAGTAGTATAGGCGGGGGGAACAATGAGCAGTTCTTC. It translates to CASSIGGGNNEQFF.